A single sample gave rise to the 18 T cell receptor beta chains below, sequenced in a study of shared clonotypes between healthy human individuals. Repertoires were generated with immunoSEQ multiplex PCR, while TCRdb's copy carries only in-frame clones and drops some. This table has approximately 1.5 million clones, roughly 98.5% appearing once. The sample taken for sequencing was naive CD4+ T cells sorted from blood. Subset noted: CD45RA+ positively selected. Receptors originate from a man aged 25-45 years in good health.

The chain has TRBV10-3 and TRBJ2-3; unclear D gene. V was clipped by 8 bases and J by 4 bases, with 22 bases between them. Germline loops: CDR1 ENHRY, CDR2 SYGVKD. This CDR3 contains 16 residues. The CDR3, as DNA: TGTGCCATCGGAAACTCGGGTCATACCACTGCAGATACGCAGTATTTT. Residues: CAIGNSGHTTADTQYF.

The rearrangement joins TRBV19 to TRBJ2-1; 7 positions agree with TRBD1. J lost 2 bases, V lost 0 bases, and 4 bases had no gene match. The CDR3 is made up of 16 amino acids. Germline V gives CDR1 LNHDA, CDR2 SQIVND (reference sequence). The CDR3 region has the DNA TGTGCCAGTAGTATAGAGACAGGGCGCCCCTACAATGAGCAGTTCTTC. Protein: CASSIETGRPYNEQFF.

This clone was found once. V usage is TRBV15 and J usage is TRBJ2-7; D gene uncertain. Trimming removed 1 base at V and 1 base at J, with 8 bases between. Germline CDR1 reads LNHNV; CDR2 reads YYDKDF (reference sequence). The CDR3 loop spans 14 amino acids. The DNA of the CDR3 is TGTGCCACCAGCAGAGGCGAGAGATCCTACGAGCAGTACTTC. It specifies CATSRGERSYEQYF.

This chain connects TRBV10-3 to TRBJ2-3; 10 nucleotides agree with TRBD1. Per the germline V gene, CDR1 is ENHRY and CDR2 is SYGVKD. After removal of 10 bases from V and 4 bases from J, the junction contained 5 bases not matched to a gene. This CDR3 has 13 residues. The DNA for the CDR3 is TGTGCCACCGGGACAGGGGTTGCAGATACGCAGTATTTT. Translation gives CATGTGVADTQYF.

The gene calls are TRBV5-4 and TRBJ2-7; a weak D match, TRBD1 (6 bases). The CDR3 extends over 15 amino acids. Germline V lookup: CDR1 SGHNT, CDR2 YYREEE (reference sequence). With 0 bases removed from V and 2 bases from J, the gap between germline ends came to 12 bases. CDR3 in amino acids: CASSLEQGKAYEQYF. CDR3 coding DNA: TGTGCCAGCAGCTTGGAACAGGGTAAGGCCTACGAGCAGTACTTC.

The chain is built from TRBV6-6 and TRBJ2-5; TRBD1 aligns across 10 bases. This CDR3 region has 13 residues. The V gene end was trimmed by 6 bases and the J gene end by 4 bases; junction bases not matched to a gene: 2. Germline CDR1 reads MNHNY; CDR2 reads SVGAGI (reference sequence). The CDR3 region has the DNA TGTGCCAGCAGCGGGACAGGGGTAGAGACCCAGTACTTC. This sequence encodes CASSGTGVETQYF.

This chain connects TRBV6-4 to TRBJ2-1; D might be TRBD1 or TRBD2, each matching 5 bases. The CDR3 sequence is 15 residues long. V gave up 2 bases and J gave up 6 bases, with 14 bases separating them. CDR1 and CDR2 (germline): MRHNA, SNTAGT. CDR3 protein: CASSDGTQRTNEQFF. For the CDR3, the DNA is TGTGCCAGCAGTGACGGGACCCAAAGAACCAATGAGCAGTTCTTC.

The genes are TRBV21-1 and TRBJ2-2; the D call of TRBD1 is as the table states it, not checked on the DNA. TRBV21-1 is reported as a pseudogene. The CDR3 spans 16 residues. DNA of the CDR3: TGTGCCAGCCGTTTCCATGACAGGGGCGGTACCGGGGAGCTGTTTTTT. Protein: CASRFHDRGGTGELFF.

The chain links TRBV14 to TRBJ2-3, with unresolved D. V gave up 1 base and J gave up 5 bases, with 7 bases separating them. Germline lookup yields CDR1 SGHDN and CDR2 FVKESK. This CDR3 is 13 amino acids long. CDR3 residues: CASSQGLRDTQYF. The DNA of the CDR3 is TGTGCCAGCAGCCAAGGGTTGAGAGATACGCAGTATTTT.

The DNA of the CDR3 is TGCGCCAGCACCTTACTAGCGGCATCAAGCACAGATACGCAGTATTTT. It specifies CASTLLAASSTDTQYF. The V call is TRBV5-1, the J call TRBJ2-3; TRBD2 matches 8 bases. Germline values: CDR1 SGHRS, CDR2 YFSETQ. There are 16 residues in the CDR3. The ends lost 6 bases at V and 0 bases at J; junction bases unmatched: 9.

The chain joins TRBV29-1 to TRBJ1-2; no definite D call. Trimming left V 4 bases short and J 6 bases short, with 9 bases between. The CDR3 spans 11 residues. Per the germline V gene, CDR1 is SQVTM and CDR2 is ANQGSEA. The CDR3 protein is CSVGSVHGYTF. The CDR3 bases are TGCAGCGTTGGATCAGTCCATGGCTACACCTTC.

Here the CDR3 reads CASSPRWQGYHEQYF. The CDR3 DNA is TGTGCCAGCAGCCCAAGGTGGCAGGGGTACCACGAGCAGTACTTC. V gene TRBV7-9 combines with J gene TRBJ2-7; TRBD1 might be the D (6 bases). Germline CDR1 is SEHNR and CDR2 is FQNEAQ (reference sequence). The CDR3 totals 15 residues. V lost 5 bases and J 5 bases, leaving 19 bases between the germline ends.

The CDR3 spells CASSEARDRVKTQYF. Written as DNA, the CDR3 is TGTGCCAGCAGCGAGGCCCGGGACAGGGTGAAGACCCAGTACTTC. The V call is TRBV6-1, the J call TRBJ2-5; TRBD1 matches 9 bases. The CDR3 consists of 15 residues. V gave up 6 bases and J gave up 6 bases; unmatched junction bases: 11. Germline V lookup: CDR1 MNHNS, CDR2 SASEGT.

This chain uses TRBV9 with TRBJ2-3, with D possibly matching TRBD1 (6 bases). V was cut by 3 bases and J by 1 base, with 9 bases left in between. The CDR3 runs to 14 residues. Looked up from germline, CDR1 is SGDLS and CDR2 is YYNGEE. In DNA form, the CDR3 reads TGTGCCAGCAGCGCCCACAGGGGCACAGATACGCAGTATTTT. Protein product: CASSAHRGTDTQYF.

The count of this clone is one. The chain employs TRBV9 and TRBJ2-4, with TRBD2 identical over 16 bases. The ends lost 4 bases at V and 8 bases at J; junction bases unmatched: 12. Germline V gene sequence: CDR1 SGDLS, CDR2 YYNGEE. CDR3 length equals 18 residues. The DNA for the CDR3 is TGTGCCAGCAGCTCTAGGGGGACTAGCGGGAGGGCCGAAGACATTCAGTACTTC. Translated: CASSSRGTSGRAEDIQYF.

This chain uses TRBV20-1 with TRBJ2-1; TRBD1 or TRBD2 may be the D gene (5 bases each). Germline-derived CDR1 and CDR2 are DFQATT and SNEGSKA (reference sequence). The CDR3 is made up of 10 amino acids. V lost 8 bases to trimming and J lost 15 bases, with 17 bases between them. CDR3 region: CSTAWDRWFF. The DNA for the CDR3 is TGCAGTACCGCCTGGGACCGATGGTTCTTC.

This chain uses TRBV27 with TRBJ2-7, with 10 bases that match TRBD2. CDR3 size: 15 residues. Germline V gene data show CDR1 as MNHEY and CDR2 as SMNVEV (reference sequence). The V gene end was trimmed by 3 bases and the J gene end by 2 bases; junction bases not matched to a gene: 4. CDR3 loop: CASSFSSGGPYEQYF. CDR3 nucleotides: TGTGCCAGCAGTTTCTCTAGCGGGGGACCCTACGAGCAGTACTTC.

V is TRBV9 and J is TRBJ2-4; weak D call: TRBD1 (6 bases). CDR1 is SGDLS, CDR2 YYNGEE, per germline. There are 16 residues in the CDR3. The V and J ends lost 4 bases and 0 bases respectively, with 14 bases between them. The CDR3, as DNA: TGTGCCAGCAGCCCATTTCAGGGGCTAGCCAAAAACATTCAGTACTTC. It is translated as CASSPFQGLAKNIQYF.